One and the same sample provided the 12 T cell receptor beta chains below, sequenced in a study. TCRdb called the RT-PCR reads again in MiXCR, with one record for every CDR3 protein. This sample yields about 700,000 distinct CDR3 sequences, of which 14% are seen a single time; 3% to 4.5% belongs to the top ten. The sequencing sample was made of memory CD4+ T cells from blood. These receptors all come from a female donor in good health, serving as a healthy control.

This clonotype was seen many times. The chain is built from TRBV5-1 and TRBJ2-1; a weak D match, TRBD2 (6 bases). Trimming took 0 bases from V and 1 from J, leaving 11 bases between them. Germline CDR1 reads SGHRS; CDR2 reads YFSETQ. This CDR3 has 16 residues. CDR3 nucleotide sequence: TGCGCCAGCAGCTTGGGGCCGGGGGAGTCCTACAATGAGCAGTTCTTC. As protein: CASSLGPGESYNEQFF.

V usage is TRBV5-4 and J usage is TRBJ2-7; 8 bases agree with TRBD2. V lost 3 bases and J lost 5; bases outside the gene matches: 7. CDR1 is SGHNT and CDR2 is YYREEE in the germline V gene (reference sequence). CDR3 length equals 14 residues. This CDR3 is CASSSGTSSNEQYF. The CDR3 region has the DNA TGTGCCAGCAGCTCTGGGACTAGTTCGAACGAGCAGTACTTC.

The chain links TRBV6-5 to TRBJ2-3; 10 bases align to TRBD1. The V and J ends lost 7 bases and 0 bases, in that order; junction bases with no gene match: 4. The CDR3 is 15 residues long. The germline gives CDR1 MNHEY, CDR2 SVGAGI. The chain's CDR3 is CASIRGQGSTDTQYF. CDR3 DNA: TGTGCCAGCATTAGGGGACAGGGGAGCACAGATACGCAGTATTTT.

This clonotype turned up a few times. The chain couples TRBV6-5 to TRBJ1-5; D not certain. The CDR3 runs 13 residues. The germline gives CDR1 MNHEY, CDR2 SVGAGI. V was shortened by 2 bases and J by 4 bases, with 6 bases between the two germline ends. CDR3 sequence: CASSYGLNQPQHF. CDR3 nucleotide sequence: TGTGCCAGCAGTTACGGGCTGAATCAGCCCCAGCATTTT.

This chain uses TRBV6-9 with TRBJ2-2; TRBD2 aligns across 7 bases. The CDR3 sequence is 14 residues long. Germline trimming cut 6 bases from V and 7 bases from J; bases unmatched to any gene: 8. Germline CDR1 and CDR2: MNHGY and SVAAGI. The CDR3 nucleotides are TGTGCCAGCAGGCCTCGCGGGGGTAGCGGGGAGCTGTTTTTT. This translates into CASRPRGGSGELFF.

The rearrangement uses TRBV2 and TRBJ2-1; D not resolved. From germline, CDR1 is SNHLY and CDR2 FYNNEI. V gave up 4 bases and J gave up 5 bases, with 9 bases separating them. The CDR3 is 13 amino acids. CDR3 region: CASSGLVDNEQFF. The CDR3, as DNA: TGTGCCAGCAGTGGGTTGGTCGACAATGAGCAGTTCTTC. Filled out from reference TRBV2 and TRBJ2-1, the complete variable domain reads EPEVTQTPSHQVTQMGQEVILRCVPISNHLYFYWYRQILGQKVEFLVSFYNNEISEKSEIFDDQFSVERPDGSNFTLKIRSTKLEDSAMYFCASSGLVDNEQFFGPGTRLTVL.

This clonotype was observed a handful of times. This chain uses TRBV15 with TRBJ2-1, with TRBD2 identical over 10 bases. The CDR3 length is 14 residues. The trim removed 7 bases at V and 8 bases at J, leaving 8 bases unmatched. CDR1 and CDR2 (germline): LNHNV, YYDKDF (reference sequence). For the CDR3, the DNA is TGTGCCACCACGTTAGGACTAGCGGTCGATGAGCAGTTCTTC. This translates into CATTLGLAVDEQFF.

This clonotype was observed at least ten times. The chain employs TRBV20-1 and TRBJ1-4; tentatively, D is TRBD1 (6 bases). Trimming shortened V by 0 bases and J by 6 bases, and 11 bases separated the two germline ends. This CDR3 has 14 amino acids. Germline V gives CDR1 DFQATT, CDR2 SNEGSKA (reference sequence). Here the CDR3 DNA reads TGCAGTGCTAGAGACAGGGGAGGGGATGAAAAACTGTTTTTT. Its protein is CSARDRGGDEKLFF.

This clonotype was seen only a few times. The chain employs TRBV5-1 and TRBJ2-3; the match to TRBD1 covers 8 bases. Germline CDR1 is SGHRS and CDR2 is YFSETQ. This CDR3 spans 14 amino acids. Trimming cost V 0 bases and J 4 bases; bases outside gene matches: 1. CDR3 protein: CASSLEQGADTQYF. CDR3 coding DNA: TGCGCCAGCAGCTTGGAACAGGGGGCAGATACGCAGTATTTT.

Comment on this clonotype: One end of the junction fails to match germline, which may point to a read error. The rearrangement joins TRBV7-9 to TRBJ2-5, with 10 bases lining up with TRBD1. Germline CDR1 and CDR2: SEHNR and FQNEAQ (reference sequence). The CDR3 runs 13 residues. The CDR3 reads CAGSGQGGETQYF. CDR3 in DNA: TGTGCCGGCAGCGGACAGGGGGGCGAGACCCAGTACTTC.

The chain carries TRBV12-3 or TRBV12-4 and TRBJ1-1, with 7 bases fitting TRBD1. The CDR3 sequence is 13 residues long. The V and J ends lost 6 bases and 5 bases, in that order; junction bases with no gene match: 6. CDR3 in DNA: TGTGCCAGCAGGTATAACAGGGGAACTGAAGCTTTCTTT. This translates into CASRYNRGTEAFF.

The DNA for the CDR3 is TGTGCCAGCAGCCCGTCTCTAAGGGCTGAAGCTGGTCGTGGCTACACCTTC. This codes for CASSPSLRAEAGRGYTF. This chain links TRBV9 with TRBJ1-2; D call uncertain. Germline-derived CDR1 and CDR2 are SGDLS and YYNGEE. Trimming shortened V by 4 bases and J by 7 bases, and 26 bases separated the two germline ends. The CDR3 consists of 17 residues.